Detailed here is one TCR beta chain. Antigen unknown. The data originate from a study of cytomegalovirus exposure and HLA in healthy donors. General study points: Earlier analysis found most TCR beta V segments productive about 87% or about 30% of the time. A later analysis linked a missense variant in DCLRE1C to the trimming of TCR beta V and J genes.

The CDR3 is 13 amino acids. The V end lost 5 bases, the J end lost 6 bases, and 11 bases lay between the germline ends. Germline V gene data show CDR1 as SGHTA and CDR2 as FQGTGA. The PCR was carried out with 60 Vbeta primers and 13 Jbeta primers. The repertoire was sequenced with immunoSEQ multiplex PCR; TCRdb's copy has only in-frame clones and lacks some. The table has some 120,000 clones, around three quarters seen once; the top ten hold just under 3%. Sequenced material: PBMCs. The source of this sequence is a woman under 30 in good health and CMV-seropositive. V is TRBV7-3 and J is TRBJ2-1; D gene uncertain. The CDR3 region is CASSPGSSNEQFF. CDR3 sequence (DNA): TGTGCCAGCAGCCCCGGGTCGTCCAATGAGCAGTTCTTC.